The present entry profiles one TCR beta chain with its context. The antigen is unknown. Each donor gave about 9.3 milliliters of peripheral blood. CDR3 length equals 11 residues. CDR1 DFQATT and CDR2 SNEGSKA come from the germline V gene (reference sequence). Trimming left V 2 bases short and J 6 bases short, with 5 bases between. The data belong to a study of blood T cells in healthy people across ages. Whole-study results and caveats: Measured against age, TCR beta diversity per million T cells decreased in a roughly linear manner. It was the long-lived donors that had more naive CD4+ cells and higher diversity than aged donors.

For the second PCR, which ran for roughly 6 to 12 cycles, a sample-barcoded 5' primer and a J-beta primer mix were used. A template-switch adaptor with 12 random nucleotides tagged each cDNA molecule. TCRdb re-derived calls from the 5' RACE reads in MiXCR, one entry per CDR3 protein. The data show about 830,000 distinct CDR3 sequences, 58% seen once. The sample comprised blood. This clonotype was sampled from a man aged 25 to 40 in good health. This chain joins TRBV20-1 and TRBJ2-1; D is unresolved. The CDR3 region has the DNA TGCAGTGCTAGAATTTTCAATGAGCAGTTCTTC. Amino acids: CSARIFNEQFF.